This TCR beta chain was recovered during a study of shared clonotypes between healthy human individuals. Donation came from healthy HIV-negative adults that had no recent acute infections or vaccinations. Replicate PCRs from sorted subsets contained 200 ng DNA, which is around 29,000 T cell genomes. Original methodology: Without quality scores, immunoSEQ junctional reads could not be filtered like full-length reads. Clones were read by immunoSEQ multiplex PCR, and TCRdb kept only the in-frame ones, dropping some. D and trimming come from the DNA, and the V and J calls and clone size come from that table. The sample gives over 400,000 clones, roughly 95% of which show up once; about 0.064% is in the top ten. Study-wide results and limits: The low donor count limited represented genetic and exposure-history diversity.

To note about this clone: Its antigen is undetermined.

Trimming took 5 bases from V and 6 from J; bases not matched to a gene: 8. From germline, CDR1 is MNHNS and CDR2 SASEGT. The CDR3 covers 14 residues. The TCR sequence derives from a woman between 25 and 40 years old in good health. Source material: naive CD4+ T cells sorted from blood. Stated subset: CD45RA+ positively selected. This chain joins TRBV6-1 and TRBJ2-3; 7 bases map to TRBD2. CDR3 sequence reads: CASSSGAPPDTQYF. The CDR3 DNA follows: TGTGCCAGCAGTAGCGGGGCACCCCCCGATACGCAGTATTTT.